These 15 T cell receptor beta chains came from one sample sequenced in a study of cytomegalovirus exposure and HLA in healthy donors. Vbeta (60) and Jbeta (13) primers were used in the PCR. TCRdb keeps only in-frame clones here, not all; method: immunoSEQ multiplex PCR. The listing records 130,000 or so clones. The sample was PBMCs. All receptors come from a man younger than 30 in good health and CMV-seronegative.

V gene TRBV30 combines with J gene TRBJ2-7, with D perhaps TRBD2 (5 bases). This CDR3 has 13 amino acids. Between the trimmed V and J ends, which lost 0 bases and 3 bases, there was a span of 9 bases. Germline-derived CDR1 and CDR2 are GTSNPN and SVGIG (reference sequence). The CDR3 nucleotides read TGTGCCTGGAGTGTACACGGGGTCTACGAGCAGTACTTC. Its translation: CAWSVHGVYEQYF.

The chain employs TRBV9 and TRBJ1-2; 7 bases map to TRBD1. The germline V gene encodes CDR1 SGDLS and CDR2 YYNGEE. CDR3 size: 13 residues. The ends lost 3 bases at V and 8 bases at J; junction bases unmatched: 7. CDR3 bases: TGTGCCAGCAGCGATCGCGGGACAGACGGCTACACCTTC. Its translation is CASSDRGTDGYTF.

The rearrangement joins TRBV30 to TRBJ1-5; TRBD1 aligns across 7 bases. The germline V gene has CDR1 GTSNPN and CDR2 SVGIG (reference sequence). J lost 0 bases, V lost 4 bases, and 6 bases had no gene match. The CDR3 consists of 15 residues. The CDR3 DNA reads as TGTGCCTGGACCGAGGGGGCCCATAGCAATCAGCCCCAGCATTTT. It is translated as CAWTEGAHSNQPQHF.

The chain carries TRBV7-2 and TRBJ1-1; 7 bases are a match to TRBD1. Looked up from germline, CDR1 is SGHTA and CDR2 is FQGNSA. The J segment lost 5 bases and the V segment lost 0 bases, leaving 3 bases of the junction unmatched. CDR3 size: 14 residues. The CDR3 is CASSLASRGTEAFF. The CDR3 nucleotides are TGTGCCAGCAGCTTAGCGAGCAGGGGGACTGAAGCTTTCTTT.

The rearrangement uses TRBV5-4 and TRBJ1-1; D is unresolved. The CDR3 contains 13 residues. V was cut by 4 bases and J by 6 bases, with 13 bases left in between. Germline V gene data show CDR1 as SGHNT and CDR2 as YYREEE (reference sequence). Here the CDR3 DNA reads TGTGCCAGCAGCCCGGACGGGCGGGCTGAAGCTTTCTTT. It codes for CASSPDGRAEAFF.

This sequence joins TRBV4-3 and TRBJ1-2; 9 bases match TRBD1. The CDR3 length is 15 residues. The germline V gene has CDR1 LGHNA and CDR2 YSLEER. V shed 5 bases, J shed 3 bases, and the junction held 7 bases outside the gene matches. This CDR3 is CASSEQGAPDYGYTF. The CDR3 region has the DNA TGCGCCAGCAGCGAACAGGGGGCGCCGGACTATGGCTACACCTTC.

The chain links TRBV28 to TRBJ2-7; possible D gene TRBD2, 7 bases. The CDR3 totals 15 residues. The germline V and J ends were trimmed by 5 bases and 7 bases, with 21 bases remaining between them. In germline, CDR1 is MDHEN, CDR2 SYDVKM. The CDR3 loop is CASSDAWGGQGEQYF. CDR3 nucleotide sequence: TGTGCCAGCAGTGACGCTTGGGGGGGGCAGGGGGAGCAGTACTTC.

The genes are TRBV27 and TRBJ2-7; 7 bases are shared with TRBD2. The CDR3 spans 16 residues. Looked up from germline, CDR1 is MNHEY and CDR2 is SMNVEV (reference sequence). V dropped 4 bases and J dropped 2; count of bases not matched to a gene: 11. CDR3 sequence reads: CASSWYASGEAYEQYF. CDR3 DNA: TGTGCCAGCAGTTGGTACGCTAGCGGAGAAGCCTACGAGCAGTACTTC.

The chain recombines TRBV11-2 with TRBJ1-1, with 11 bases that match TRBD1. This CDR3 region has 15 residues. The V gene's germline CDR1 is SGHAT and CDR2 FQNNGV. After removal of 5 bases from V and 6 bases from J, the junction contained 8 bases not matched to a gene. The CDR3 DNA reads TGTGCCAGCAGCCCACGACCGGGACAGGGGGCTGAAGCTTTCTTT. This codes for CASSPRPGQGAEAFF.

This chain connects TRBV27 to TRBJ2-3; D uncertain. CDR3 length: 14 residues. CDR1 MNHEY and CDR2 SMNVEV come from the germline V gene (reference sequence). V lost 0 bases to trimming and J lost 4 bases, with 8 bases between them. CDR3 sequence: CASSLSLGADTQYF. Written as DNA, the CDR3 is TGTGCCAGCAGTTTATCGCTAGGCGCAGATACGCAGTATTTT.

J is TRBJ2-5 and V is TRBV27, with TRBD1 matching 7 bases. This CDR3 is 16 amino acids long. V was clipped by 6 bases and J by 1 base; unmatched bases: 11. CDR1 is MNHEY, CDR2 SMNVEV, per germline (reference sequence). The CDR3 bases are TGTGCCAGCAGCGGGGACGGGACAGCCACCCAAGAGACCCAGTACTTC. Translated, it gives CASSGDGTATQETQYF.

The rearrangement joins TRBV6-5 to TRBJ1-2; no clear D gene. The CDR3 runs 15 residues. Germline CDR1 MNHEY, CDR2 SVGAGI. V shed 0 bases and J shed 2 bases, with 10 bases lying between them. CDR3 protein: CASSYSRAANYGYTF. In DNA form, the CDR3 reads TGTGCCAGCAGTTACTCGAGGGCGGCGAACTATGGCTACACCTTC.

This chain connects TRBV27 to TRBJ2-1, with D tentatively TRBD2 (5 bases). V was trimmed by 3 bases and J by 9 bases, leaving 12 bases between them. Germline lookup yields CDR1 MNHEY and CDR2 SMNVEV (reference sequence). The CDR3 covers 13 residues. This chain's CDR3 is CASSFSGVLEQFF. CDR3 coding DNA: TGTGCCAGCAGTTTTTCCGGGGTCCTTGAGCAGTTCTTC.

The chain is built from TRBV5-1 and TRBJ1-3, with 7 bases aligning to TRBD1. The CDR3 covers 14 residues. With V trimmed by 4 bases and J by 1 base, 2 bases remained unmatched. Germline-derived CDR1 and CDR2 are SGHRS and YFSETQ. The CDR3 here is CASSPGQSGNTIYF. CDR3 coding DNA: TGCGCCAGCAGCCCGGGACAGTCTGGAAACACCATATATTTT.

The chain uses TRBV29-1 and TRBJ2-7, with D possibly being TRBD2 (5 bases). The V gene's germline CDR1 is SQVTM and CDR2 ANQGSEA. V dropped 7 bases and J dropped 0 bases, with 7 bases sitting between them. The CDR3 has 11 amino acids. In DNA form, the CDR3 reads TGCAGCGCTAGCTACTCCTACGAGCAGTACTTC. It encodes CSASYSYEQYF.